This paragraph covers one T cell receptor beta chain sequence. This specimen comes from a study of blood T cell repertoires in COVID-19. Study background: Spain, Italy and the United States supplied samples that represented acute and convalescent COVID-19. T cells, B-cell-depleted T cells, or PBMCs provided the cDNA or gDNA that served as material.

In the study's own analysis: Quantification of nucleated cells was approximated via reference gene primer amplification. Sequencing was performed with immunoSEQ multiplex PCR; in TCRdb, only in-frame clones are kept and a portion is missing. Clone size and the V and J calls come from that table; the DNA yielded D and trimming. The table has around 80,000 clones, around nine tenths seen once. V lost 4 bases and J lost 2; bases outside the gene matches: 5. This CDR3 contains 13 residues. Germline CDR1 and CDR2: SQVTM and ANQGSEA. The V and J genes are TRBV29-1 and TRBJ2-7; 7 bases map to TRBD1. Sequencing input: peripheral blood. This sequence originates from a woman over 75 with acute or convalescent COVID-19. The CDR3 sequence: CSVVGDRAYEQYF. As DNA, the CDR3 is TGCAGCGTTGTCGGGGACAGAGCCTACGAGCAGTACTTC.